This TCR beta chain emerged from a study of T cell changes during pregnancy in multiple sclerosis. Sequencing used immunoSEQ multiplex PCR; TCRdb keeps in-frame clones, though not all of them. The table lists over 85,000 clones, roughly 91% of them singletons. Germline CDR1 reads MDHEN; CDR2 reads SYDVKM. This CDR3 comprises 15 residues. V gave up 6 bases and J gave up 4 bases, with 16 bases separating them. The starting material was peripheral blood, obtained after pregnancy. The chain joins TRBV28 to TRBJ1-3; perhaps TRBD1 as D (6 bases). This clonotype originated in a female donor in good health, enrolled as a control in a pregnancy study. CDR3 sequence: CASSYRASAGNTIYF. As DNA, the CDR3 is TGTGCCAGCAGCTACAGGGCCAGCGCGGGAAACACCATATATTTT.